The 10 T cell receptor beta chains presented below share a single source sample, sequenced in a study of blood T cell repertoires in COVID-19. The data were produced by immunoSEQ multiplex PCR, yet TCRdb's version contains in-frame clones alone and is incomplete. The repertoire holds over 200,000 clones, with around 88% as singletons. The sequencing sample was made of peripheral blood. All receptors come from an elderly man with acute or convalescent COVID-19.

The chain employs TRBV4-1 and TRBJ1-5; D gene unclear. The germline gives CDR1 MGHRA, CDR2 YSYEKL. V was trimmed by 0 bases and J by 3 bases, leaving 15 bases between them. CDR3 size: 17 residues. Here the CDR3 DNA reads TGCGCCAGCAGCCAAGAGGGAGCTAACCAATTCAATCAGCCCCAGCATTTT. Translation: CASSQEGANQFNQPQHF.

This clone was detected once. The same CDR3 also results from other DNA sequences found in this sample. V gene TRBV3-1 (or the pseudogene TRBV3-2) combines with J gene TRBJ2-5; 16 bases line up with TRBD2. This CDR3 has 16 amino acids. Germline V gene sequence: CDR1 LGHDT, CDR2 YNNKEL (reference sequence). V trimming: 3 bases; J trimming: 5 bases; junction bases outside the gene matches: 3. CDR3 region: CASSQGLAGGLETQYF. As DNA, the CDR3 is TGTGCCAGCAGCCAGGGACTAGCGGGGGGGCTCGAGACCCAGTACTTC.

The chain joins TRBV5-1 to TRBJ2-2; D not resolved. The germline CDR1 and CDR2 sequences are SGHRS and YFSETQ. The CDR3 covers 14 residues. Trimming took off 4 bases at V and 5 bases at J, with 12 bases between the two ends. Written as DNA, the CDR3 is TGCGCCAGCAGCGCACAATACAATACCGGGGAGCTGTTTTTT. Translated: CASSAQYNTGELFF. Full variable domain (remainder filled in from reference TRBV5-1 and TRBJ2-2): KAGVTQTPRYLIKTRGQQVTLSCSPISGHRSVSWYQQTPGQGLQFLFEYFSETQRNKGNFPGRFSGRQFSNSRSEMNVSTLELGDSALYLCASSAQYNTGELFFGEGSRLTVL.

The chain combines TRBV9 with TRBJ2-5; tentative D call: TRBD2 (6 bases). Germline V lookup: CDR1 SGDLS, CDR2 YYNGEE. Trimming removed 3 bases from V and 6 bases from J, with 18 bases in between. There are 15 residues in the CDR3. The CDR3 region has the DNA TGTGCCAGCAGCGCGGACGCGGGGCCACAGAAGACCCAGTACTTC. It specifies CASSADAGPQKTQYF.

The gene calls are TRBV18 and TRBJ2-2; TRBD2 might be the D (6 bases). Germline V gene lookup returns CDR1 KGHSH and CDR2 LQKENI. This CDR3 is 15 amino acids long. V lost 2 bases and J lost 4, with 11 bases in between. The CDR3 coding sequence is TGTGCCAGCTCACCAACGGGAGTCAGCACCGGGGAGCTGTTTTTT. Its protein is CASSPTGVSTGELFF.

The J gene is TRBJ1-1, the V gene TRBV7-2; 10 nucleotides align to TRBD1. Germline V gives CDR1 SGHTA, CDR2 FQGNSA. V dropped 5 bases and J dropped 4; count of bases not matched to a gene: 10. This CDR3 region has 16 residues. This CDR3 reads CASSRPTGGLGTEAFF. The CDR3 DNA reads TGTGCCAGCAGCAGACCGACAGGGGGCCTGGGCACTGAAGCTTTCTTT.

This sequence joins TRBV29-1 and TRBJ1-1, with D possibly being TRBD1 (5 bases). V gave up 8 bases and J gave up 8 bases, with 18 bases separating them. Germline-derived CDR1 and CDR2 are SQVTM and ANQGSEA. This CDR3 region has 12 residues. CDR3 DNA sequence: TGCAGCACCTGGACAACCGGGGGGGAAGCTTTCTTT. Its protein is CSTWTTGGEAFF.

The rearrangement links TRBV5-1 to TRBJ2-1, with D maybe TRBD2 (7 bases). This CDR3 is built from 14 residues. V lost 5 bases and J lost 7, with 16 bases in between. Germline CDR1 SGHRS, CDR2 YFSETQ. The DNA of the CDR3 is TGCGCCAGCAGACCTGCGGGGGCCGCGAATGAGCAGTTCTTC. It is translated as CASRPAGAANEQFF.

This clone was detected once. This sequence joins TRBV7-3 and TRBJ2-1; 7 positions agree with TRBD1. The CDR3 sequence is 14 residues long. V lost 2 bases and J lost 16; bases outside the gene matches: 14. The germline CDR1 and CDR2 sequences are SGHTA and FQGTGA. The CDR3 region has the DNA TGTGCCAGCAGCTTAGAAGGGGACAGAGCTAGGCTTTTCTTC. It translates to CASSLEGDRARLFF.

The chain joins TRBV28 to TRBJ1-6; D ambiguous. The germline gives CDR1 MDHEN, CDR2 SYDVKM. The CDR3 is made up of 12 amino acids. V was pared by 4 bases and J by 14 bases, with 12 bases between. The CDR3 DNA is TGTGCCAGCAGTTCTGGCGGTCGGGCCCTCCACTTT. Its translation: CASSSGGRALHF. Using reference TRBV28 and TRBJ1-6 for the parts outside the CDR3, the full variable domain is DVKVTQSSRYLVKRTGEKVFLECVQDMDHENMFWYRQDPGLGLRLIYFSYDVKMKEKGDIPEGYSVSREKKERFSLILESASTNQTSMYLCASSSGGRALHFGNGTRLTVT.